A selection of T cell receptor beta chains follows, all from one sample in a study of T-cell reconstitution after alpha-beta-depleted transplantation in children. Via MiXCR, TCRdb re-called the PCR reads, giving one row per CDR3 protein. The data show more than 400,000 distinct CDR3 sequences, around 10% seen once. Here the sequenced sample was PBMCs, mostly from graft donor cells, taken 180 days after TCRalphabeta/CD19-depleted stem cell transplant. These receptor sequences come from a female patient between 2 and 10 years old who had a stem cell transplant for aplastic anemia, so the T cells may come from the graft donor. The CDR3 runs from the conserved cysteine through the conserved F or W.

V	J	CDR3
TRBV19	TRBJ2-2	CASRGVATNTGELFF
TRBV20-1	TRBJ2-1	CSARDGAVYNEQFF
TRBV7-2	TRBJ1-1	CASSFRRAMNTEAFF
TRBV29-1	TRBJ2-3	CSGKVRGPRTSTDTQYF
TRBV5-1	TRBJ2-3	CASTRTGEDTQYF
TRBV3-1	TRBJ1-1	CASSHPRGRRTEAFF
TRBV6-1	TRBJ1-2	CASRPHPAGLYGYTF
TRBV7-2	TRBJ2-7	CASSSGFYEQYF
TRBV28	TRBJ2-1	CASSHTTGASSYNEQFF
TRBV12-3/TRBV12-4	TRBJ2-1	CASSLGRAGGLGDEQFF
TRBV20-1	TRBJ2-1	CSGLGERDLTSYNEQFF
TRBV5-6	TRBJ2-1	CASSLEALAGVNEQFF
TRBV28	TRBJ2-1	CASSFRFGDEQFF
TRBV11-2	TRBJ2-3	CASSPENWAGHPGGTDTQYF
TRBV7-2	TRBJ2-7	CASSLNRDRLREQYF
TRBV11-2	TRBJ2-2	CASSLRPNTGELFF
TRBV24-1	TRBJ2-5	CATSDPNRVQTQYF
TRBV18	TRBJ2-7	CASSLFPSSGKAYEQYF
TRBV2	TRBJ2-1	CASNEQFF
TRBV11-2	TRBJ1-2	CASSLDDRVGYGYTF
TRBV7-2	TRBJ2-3	CASSLARLNTDTQYF
TRBV28	TRBJ1-5	CASRSTGAGNQPQHF
TRBV7-2	TRBJ2-1	CASSLVLAGSGEQFF
TRBV7-8	TRBJ2-1	CASSLDRINEQFF
TRBV5-1	TRBJ2-1	CASSITGTSSNEQFF
TRBV28	TRBJ2-1	CASTIPYSPNNEQFF
TRBV7-6	TRBJ1-2	CASSAYGDTLSRDRYTF
TRBV19	TRBJ1-5	CASLVRQGTNQPQHF
TRBV5-1	TRBJ1-1	CASSLARDPLMNTEAFF
TRBV5-1	TRBJ2-1	CASSWRDPYNEQFF
TRBV27	TRBJ1-4	CASSSRGNEKLFF
TRBV4-3	TRBJ1-2	CASSQQGAAYGYTF
TRBV24-1	TRBJ2-2	CATSDLKDANTGELFF